This is a list of T cell receptor beta chains from one sample in a study of blood T cell repertoires in COVID-19. Repertoires were generated with immunoSEQ multiplex PCR, while TCRdb's copy carries only in-frame clones and drops some. The table records about 350,000 clones, roughly 87% of them present only once. The sequencing sample was made of PBMCs or T cells enriched from blood (not recorded which). The receptors were sampled from a woman younger than 45 who had recovered from COVID-19. CDR3s include the opening cysteine and the closing phenylalanine or tryptophan. A D gene is named only where the DNA matches it firmly. Clone size is stated in some rows and not others, as once, few, many or a class when expanded.

j_call clone_size v_call d_call cdr3_length cdr3_aa cdr3_nt
TRBJ1-2 - TRBV30 - 15 CACQGRRESGYGYTF TGTGCCTGCCAGGGCCGCAGGGAATCAGGTTATGGCTACACCTTC
TRBJ2-1 few TRBV5-1 TRBD1 15 CASSRGQGPYNEQFF TGCGCCAGCAGCCGCGGACAGGGCCCCTACAATGAGCAGTTCTTC
TRBJ1-4 once TRBV19 - 14 CASRPGSTNEKLFF TGTGCCAGTAGACCGGGATCAACTAATGAAAAACTGTTTTTT
TRBJ1-2 - TRBV5-6 TRBD1 15 CASSSWTGRNYGYTF TGTGCCAGCAGCTCCTGGACAGGGAGAAACTATGGCTACACCTTC
TRBJ1-4 few TRBV15 - 13 CATREGVNEKLFF TGTGCCACCCGCGAGGGGGTTAATGAAAAACTGTTTTTT
TRBJ2-7 - TRBV5-5 TRBD1 13 CASSPTGDHEQYF TGTGCCAGCAGCCCCACAGGGGACCACGAGCAGTACTTC
TRBJ2-5 - TRBV7-6 TRBD2 15 CASSGPGGSRETQYF TGTGCCAGCAGCGGGCCGGGGGGGAGCCGAGAGACCCAGTACTTC
TRBJ2-1 - TRBV4-1 TRBD2 15 CASSQERGVRNEQFF TGCGCCAGCAGCCAAGAGCGGGGGGTGCGAAATGAGCAGTTCTTC
TRBJ2-3 - TRBV5-4 TRBD1 17 CASSLGQGRGLTDTQYF TGTGCCAGCAGCTTGGGACAGGGTAGGGGGCTCACAGATACGCAGTATTTT
TRBJ2-7 - TRBV30 TRBD2 15 CAWSFPTSGGAVQYF TGTGCCTGGAGTTTCCCGACTAGCGGGGGGGCAGTGCAGTACTTC
TRBJ2-2 - TRBV19 TRBD1 15 CASTRTGGLTGELFF TGTGCCAGTACTCGGACAGGCGGTCTAACCGGGGAGCTGTTTTTT
TRBJ1-6 - TRBV18 TRBD1 14 CASSPQGANSPLHF TGTGCCAGCTCACCCCAGGGGGCGAATTCACCCCTCCACTTT
TRBJ1-5 - TRBV24-1 - 16 CATSDLGGLSNQPQHF TGTGCCACCAGTGACCTGGGGGGGTTGAGCAATCAGCCCCAGCATTTT
TRBJ2-1 - TRBV3-1/TRBV3-2 TRBD1 16 CASSPTGTGSYNEQFF TGTGCCAGCAGCCCTACCGGGACAGGGAGCTACAATGAGCAGTTCTTC
TRBJ1-1 - TRBV25-1 - 14 CASSESGRETEAFF TGTGCCAGCAGTGAATCCGGGAGAGAGACTGAAGCTTTCTTT
TRBJ1-5 - TRBV4-3 - 16 CASSQETGGANQPQHF TGCGCCAGCAGCCAAGAAACGGGAGGGGCCAATCAGCCCCAGCATTTT
TRBJ1-6 - TRBV4-1 - 19 CASSQDPGSTSSYNSPLHF TGCGCCAGCAGCCAAGATCCAGGTTCCACCAGCTCCTATAATTCACCCCTCCACTTT
TRBJ1-6 - TRBV21-1 - 18 CASNLGTGREGNNSPLHF TGTGCCAGCAACTTAGGGACAGGGAGGGAGGGAAATAATTCACCCCTCCACTTT
TRBJ1-1 - TRBV5-1 - 14 CASSMDDAGTEAFF TGCGCCAGCAGCATGGATGACGCGGGCACTGAAGCTTTCTTT
TRBJ2-1 - TRBV7-9 TRBD2 20 CASSTSPGLAGGSSYNEQFF TGTGCCAGCAGCACCTCCCCGGGACTAGCGGGCGGTAGCTCCTACAATGAGCAGTTCTTC
TRBJ1-5 once TRBV19 - 12 CASSIQNQPQHF TGTGCCAGTAGTATTCAGAATCAGCCCCAGCATTTT
TRBJ2-2 once TRBV6-5 - 14 CASSYSADAGELFF TGTGCCAGCAGTTACTCGGCTGATGCCGGGGAGCTGTTTTTT
TRBJ2-2 few TRBV6-1 TRBD1 15 CASSEGQGPTGELFF TGTGCCAGCAGTGAGGGACAGGGACCCACCGGGGAGCTGTTTTTT